This TCR beta chain was sequenced during a study of T cell repertoires in cytomegalovirus infection. TCRdb independently ran MiXCR on the reads; one entry per CDR3 protein. The sample holds some 130,000 distinct CDR3 sequences, 32% seen once. J lost 0 bases, V lost 7 bases, and 14 bases had no gene match. The length of the CDR3 is 17 residues. On this clonotype: Its antigen is not identified.

This TCR was recovered from a human donor in good health (CMV status not recorded). Some clones in this sample may be carry-over from other donors' samples. The input for sequencing was CD8+ T cells from cultured PBMCs, taken from culture after CMV antigen stimulation. This sequence joins TRBV12-3 or TRBV12-4 and TRBJ1-1; 7 bases agree with TRBD1. The chain's CDR3 is CASTLLLGQALNTEAFF. In nucleotides, the CDR3 is TGTGCCAGCACCCTGCTCCTCGGACAGGCCCTGAACACTGAAGCTTTCTTT.